This is a list of T cell receptor beta chains from one sample in a study of T cell responses to AZD1222 COVID-19 vaccine. The data were produced by immunoSEQ multiplex PCR, yet TCRdb's version contains in-frame clones alone and is incomplete. The sample contains 18,000 or so clones, roughly nine tenths of which appear only once. The starting material was peripheral blood, obtained 28 days after the second AZD1222 dose. The receptors were gathered from an adult who received the AZD1222 COVID-19 vaccine. Both conserved end residues are part of each CDR3. D genes are given only for firm matches. The size entry is marked missing in some rows and otherwise reads once, few, many or a size class.

J gene,clone size,D gene,V gene,CDR3 protein,CDR3 DNA
TRBJ2-7,-,-,TRBV12-5,CASDNEQYF,TGTGCTAGTGATAACGAGCAGTACTTC
TRBJ1-2,once,TRBD1,TRBV6-2/TRBV6-3,CASSYSRTGADGYTF,TGTGCCAGCAGTTACTCGAGGACAGGGGCGGATGGCTACACCTTC
TRBJ1-2,-,-,TRBV2,CASSKVGEVVGYTF,TGTGCCAGCAGCAAAGTGGGGGAAGTCGTTGGCTACACCTTC
TRBJ1-1,-,-,TRBV3-1/TRBV3-2,CASSPNQAPGTEAFF,TGTGCCAGCAGCCCAAACCAGGCGCCGGGGACTGAAGCTTTCTTT
TRBJ2-7,-,TRBD2,TRBV28,CAIGTSGFSYF,TGTGCCATCGGGACTAGCGGGTTTTCGTACTTC
TRBJ2-1,-,TRBD1,TRBV5-1,CASSFRTGRNEQFF,TGCGCCAGCAGCTTTCGGACAGGGAGGAATGAGCAGTTCTTC
TRBJ2-3,-,TRBD2,TRBV3-1/TRBV3-2,CASSQDPYSGGAGDTQYF,TGTGCCAGCAGCCAAGATCCCTATAGCGGGGGGGCAGGTGATACGCAGTATTTT
TRBJ1-2,-,-,TRBV10-2,CASSAARDGYTF,TGCGCCAGCAGTGCAGCCCGGGATGGCTACACCTTC
TRBJ1-5,-,-,TRBV7-6,CASSLGGALSNQPQHF,TGTGCCAGCAGCTTGGGCGGGGCACTAAGCAATCAGCCCCAGCATTTT
TRBJ1-2,-,-,TRBV6-1,CASSEYLGASYGYTF,TGTGCCAGCAGTGAATATCTGGGGGCGAGCTATGGCTACACCTTC
TRBJ2-1,-,TRBD2,TRBV7-3,CASSPILPGLAYNEQFF,TGTGCCAGCAGCCCCATCCTACCGGGACTAGCCTATAATGAGCAGTTCTTC
TRBJ2-7,-,-,TRBV12-1,CASFLYEQYF,TGTGCCTCCTTCCTCTACGAGCAGTACTTC
TRBJ1-2,-,-,TRBV5-1,CASSPSFGGYTF,TGCGCCAGCAGCCCGTCATTTGGGGGCTACACCTTC
TRBJ1-6,-,TRBD1,TRBV19,CASSIGQGARNSPLHF,TGTGCCAGTAGTATAGGACAGGGGGCTCGGAATTCACCCCTCCACTTT
TRBJ1-1,-,TRBD1,TRBV19,CASSTTGGRPEAFF,TGTGCCAGTAGTACAACAGGGGGGCGACCTGAAGCTTTCTTT
TRBJ2-5,-,TRBD1,TRBV10-3,CAISGQGGLSETQYF,TGTGCCATCAGCGGACAAGGGGGCTTGTCGGAGACCCAGTACTTC
TRBJ2-3,-,TRBD1,TRBV19,CATKRQGENTQYF,TGTGCCACCAAACGGCAGGGGGAAAATACGCAGTATTTT
TRBJ1-1,-,TRBD1,TRBV19,CASTDRVNTEAFF,TGTGCCAGTACGGACAGGGTCAACACTGAAGCTTTCTTT
TRBJ1-1,-,-,TRBV19,CASRGHRNTEAFF,TGTGCCAGTAGGGGACACCGGAACACTGAAGCTTTCTTT
TRBJ2-7,once,-,TRBV7-2,CASSSQGTGFYEQYF,TGTGCCAGCAGTTCCCAGGGTACAGGCTTCTACGAGCAGTACTTC
TRBJ1-2,-,TRBD1,TRBV6-2/TRBV6-3,CASSYRTGGDGYTF,TGTGCCAGCAGTTACCGGACAGGGGGTGATGGCTACACCTTC
TRBJ1-5,-,-,TRBV4-1,CASSQLRVDQPQHF,TGCGCCAGCAGCCAATTGCGGGTTGATCAGCCCCAGCATTTT
TRBJ1-1,-,-,TRBV2,CASYSGAEAFF,TGTGCCAGCTATAGTGGCGCTGAAGCTTTCTTT
TRBJ2-3,-,TRBD2,TRBV27,CASSSLAGGLPGTQYF,TGTGCCAGCAGTTCTCTAGCGGGGGGTCTCCCTGGTACGCAGTATTTT
TRBJ2-3,-,-,TRBV6-5,CACGWGIGTDTQYF,TGTGCCTGCGGGTGGGGGATTGGGACAGATACGCAGTATTTT
TRBJ2-5,-,-,TRBV6-5,CASSLETQYF,TGTGCCAGCAGCCTCGAGACCCAGTACTTC
TRBJ2-6,-,TRBD1,TRBV4-2,CASSLSGGRLRSGANVLTF,TGTGCCAGCAGCCTTTCAGGGGGTCGGTTACGGTCTGGGGCCAACGTCCTGACTTTC
TRBJ1-1,-,TRBD1,TRBV5-1,CASSRGQGNTEAFF,TGCGCCAGCAGCAGGGGACAGGGGAACACTGAAGCTTTCTTT
TRBJ2-4,-,-,TRBV5-1,CASSLYGFDIQYF,TGCGCCAGCAGCTTGTACGGGTTCGACATTCAGTACTTC
TRBJ2-1,few,-,TRBV27,CASFGLSYNEQFF,TGTGCCAGCTTTGGTCTGTCCTACAATGAGCAGTTCTTC
TRBJ2-2,-,-,TRBV10-3,CAISNDRNTGELFF,TGTGCCATCAGTAATGACAGGAACACCGGGGAGCTGTTTTTT